Given below is one TCR beta chain in context. Its antigen is as yet unknown. This entry belongs to a study of shared clonotypes between healthy human individuals. The V end lost 5 bases, the J end lost 6 bases, and 14 bases lay between the germline ends. CDR3 length: 13 amino acids. Germline V gene sequence: CDR1 SGHTA, CDR2 FQGNSA. Study results and caveats: In having few donors, the study represented limited genetic and exposure-history diversity. Clonotype sharing among donors was expected to depend on sequencing depth. For naive CD4 cells, roughly 4.6% of clonotypes were shared across a handful of donors.

TCRdb's copy holds only in-frame clones and misses some; the assay was immunoSEQ multiplex PCR. This table has more than 900,000 clones, about 80% appearing once. V and J are TRBV7-2 and TRBJ2-7, with D possibly TRBD2 on 6 matching bases. Material: memory CD4+ T cells from PBMCs. Subset defined: CD45RA-negative fraction. The clonotype comes from a man aged 18 to 35 in good health. Some clones in this sample may be carry-over from other donors' samples. CDR3 bases: TGTGCCAGCAGCCCCCAGTGGAGGGGCGAGCAGTACTTC. Residues: CASSPQWRGEQYF.